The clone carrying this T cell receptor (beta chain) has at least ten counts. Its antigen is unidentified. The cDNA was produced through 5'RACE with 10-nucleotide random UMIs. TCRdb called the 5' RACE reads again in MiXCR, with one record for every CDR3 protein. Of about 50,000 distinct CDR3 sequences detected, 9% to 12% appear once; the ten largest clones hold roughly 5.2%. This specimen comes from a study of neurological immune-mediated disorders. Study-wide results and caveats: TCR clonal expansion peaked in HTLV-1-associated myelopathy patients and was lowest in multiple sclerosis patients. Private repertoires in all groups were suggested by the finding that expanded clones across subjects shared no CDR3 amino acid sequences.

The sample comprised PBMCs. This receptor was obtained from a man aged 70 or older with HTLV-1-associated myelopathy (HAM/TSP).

This CDR3 is CSVPGLASSLEQYF. The CDR3 DNA follows: TGCAGTGTTCCCGGACTAGCGAGTAGCCTCGAGCAGTACTTC. The chain has TRBV20-1 and TRBJ2-7, with 9 positions matching TRBD2. V dropped 7 bases and J dropped 6; count of bases not matched to a gene: 13. CDR3 length: 14 residues. Germline V CDR1 and CDR2: DFQATT, SNEGSKA (reference sequence).